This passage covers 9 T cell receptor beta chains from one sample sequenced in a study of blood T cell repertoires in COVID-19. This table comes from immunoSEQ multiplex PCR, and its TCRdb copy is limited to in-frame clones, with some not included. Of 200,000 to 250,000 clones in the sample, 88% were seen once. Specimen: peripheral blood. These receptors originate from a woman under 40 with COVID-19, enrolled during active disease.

The CDR3 protein is CASSPGLAGEQYV. The CDR3 bases are TGTGCCAGCAGCCCGGGACTAGCTGGCGAGCAGTACGTC. The J gene is TRBJ2-7, the V gene TRBV11-3; 9 bases agree with TRBD2. Per the germline V gene, CDR1 is SGHNT and CDR2 is YENEEA. This CDR3 is 13 amino acids long. After removal of 5 bases from V and 6 bases from J, the junction contained 5 bases not matched to a gene.

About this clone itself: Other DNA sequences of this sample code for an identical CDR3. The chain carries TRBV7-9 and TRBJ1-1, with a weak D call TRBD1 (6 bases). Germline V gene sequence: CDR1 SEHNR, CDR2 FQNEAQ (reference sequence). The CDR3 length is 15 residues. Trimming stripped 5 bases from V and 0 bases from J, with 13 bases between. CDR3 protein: CASSPGGHMNTEAFF. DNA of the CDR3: TGTGCCAGCAGCCCGGGGGGACATATGAACACTGAAGCTTTCTTT. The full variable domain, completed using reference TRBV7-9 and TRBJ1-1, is DTGVSQNPRHKITKRGQNVTFRCDPISEHNRLYWYRQTLGQGPEFLTYFQNEAQLEKSRLLSDRFSAERPKGSFSTLEIQRTEQGDSAMYLCASSPGGHMNTEAFFGQGTRLTVV.

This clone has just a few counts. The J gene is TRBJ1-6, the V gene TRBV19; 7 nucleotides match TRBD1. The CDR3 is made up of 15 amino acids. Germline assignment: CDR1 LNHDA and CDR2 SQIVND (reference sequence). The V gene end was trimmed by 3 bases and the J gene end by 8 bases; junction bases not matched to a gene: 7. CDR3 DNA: TGTGCCAGTAGTATCGGGCCCAGGGGGGATTCACCCCTCCACTTT. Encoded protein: CASSIGPRGDSPLHF.

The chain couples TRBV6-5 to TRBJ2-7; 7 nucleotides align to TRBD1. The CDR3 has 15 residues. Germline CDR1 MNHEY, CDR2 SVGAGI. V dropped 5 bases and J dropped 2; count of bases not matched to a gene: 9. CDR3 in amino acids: CASSHDRELTYEQYV. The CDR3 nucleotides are TGTGCCAGCAGTCACGACAGGGAACTGACCTACGAGCAGTACGTC.

DNA of the CDR3: TGTGCCAGCAGCCTTACTAGCGGGGTATGGGGTGAGCAGTTCTTC. Amino acid sequence: CASSLTSGVWGEQFF. The chain couples TRBV6-2 or TRBV6-3 to TRBJ2-1; 10 bases line up with TRBD2. Germline CDR1 is MNHEY and CDR2 is SVGEGT. The CDR3 consists of 15 residues. J lost 9 bases, V lost 6 bases, and 11 bases had no gene match.

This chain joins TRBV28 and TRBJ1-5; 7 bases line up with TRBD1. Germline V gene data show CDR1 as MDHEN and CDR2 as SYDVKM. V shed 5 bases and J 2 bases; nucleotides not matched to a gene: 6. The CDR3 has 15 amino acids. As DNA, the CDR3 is TGTGCCAGCAGTCTCGGGACAGCCCGCAATCAGCCCCAGCATTTT. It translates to CASSLGTARNQPQHF.

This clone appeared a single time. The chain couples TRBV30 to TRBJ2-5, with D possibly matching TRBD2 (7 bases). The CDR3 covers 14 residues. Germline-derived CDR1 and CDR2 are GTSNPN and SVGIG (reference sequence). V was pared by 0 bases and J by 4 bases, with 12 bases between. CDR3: CAWSVGGGGETQYF. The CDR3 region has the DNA TGTGCCTGGAGTGTAGGGGGGGGAGGAGAGACCCAGTACTTC. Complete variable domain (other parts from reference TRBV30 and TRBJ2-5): SQTIHQWPATLVQPVGSPLSLECTVEGTSNPNLYWYRQAAGRGLQLLFYSVGIGQISSEVPQNLSASRPQDRQFILSSKKLLLSDSGFYLCAWSVGGGGETQYFGPGTRLLVL.

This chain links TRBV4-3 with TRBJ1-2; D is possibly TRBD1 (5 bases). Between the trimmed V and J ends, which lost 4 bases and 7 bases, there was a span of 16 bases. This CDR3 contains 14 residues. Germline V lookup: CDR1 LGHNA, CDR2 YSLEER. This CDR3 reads CASSRLGEEAGYTF. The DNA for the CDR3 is TGCGCCAGCAGCCGGCTAGGGGAGGAGGCTGGCTACACCTTC.

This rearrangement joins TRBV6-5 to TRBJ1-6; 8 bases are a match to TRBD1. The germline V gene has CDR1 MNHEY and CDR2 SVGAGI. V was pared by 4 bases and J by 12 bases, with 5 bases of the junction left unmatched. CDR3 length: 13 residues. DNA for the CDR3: TGTGCCAGCAGTTGGAACAGGGGGGAACCCCTCCACTTT. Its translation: CASSWNRGEPLHF.